This TCR beta chain was documented in a study of blood T cell repertoires in COVID-19 (dated by TCRdb to 2020 to 2021). Regarding the complete study: The collaborator samples originated in the United States, Italy and Spain and spanned the acute and convalescent phases of COVID-19. The dataset comprised deeply sampled blood TCRbeta repertoires from subjects exposed to, actively infected with, or recovered from COVID-19. Where available, HLA class I and class II types were obtained from metadata supplied by the sample provider rather than from assay-based typing. The material from the prospective study consisted of cDNA or gDNA derived from T cells, B-cell-depleted T cells, or PBMCs. Samples came from the ongoing ImmuneRACE study (first 160 participants) plus 1,254 subjects from 6 global collaborators. A de-identified subject ID, COVID-19 status, age in years and sex were almost always included in the sample metadata. The repertoires were released in a freely available public database meant as a resource for research on the immune response to SARS-CoV-2.

The collaborating institutions used their own protocols to collect whole blood in K2EDTA tubes. For TCRbeta analysis, collaborators shipped samples as frozen whole blood, isolated PBMCs, or DNA extracted from either of those sample types. With respect to this clone: No cognate antigen has been identified for it. No per-base quality is available; no much larger clone lies one base away.

TCRbeta CDR3 regions were amplified from genomic DNA using the immunoSEQ Assay, a bias-controlled multiplex PCR. The authors' pipeline ran thus. Within the assay, amplification of reference gene primers was used to estimate how many nucleated cells each sample contained. To quantify the absolute abundance of each unique TCRbeta CDR3 rearrangement, sequence reads were collapsed and filtered. For each sample, productive Simpson clonality was calculated as the square root of Simpson's diversity index over productive rearrangements. TCRdb holds this immuneACCESS table with in-frame rearrangements only. Some clones are missing; in checked studies, unresolved V genes explain under half, and the rest has no known cause. V, J and clone size are taken as reported in that table, and D and trimming were inferred from the DNA itself. Within this sample are 200,000 or so clones, with around 79% of them counted one time only. The top ten clonotypes cover roughly 17% of the sample.

V and J lose 0 bases and 4 bases, and a span of 17 bases separates them. Per the germline V gene, SGDLS is the CDR1 and YYNGEE is the CDR2. The CDR3 runs 16 amino acids, cysteine and phenylalanine included. Only the CDR3 region is kept as DNA, spanning 48 bases read in frame from base 1. Study-wide findings and limitations: Clinical and demographic metadata were provided uncurated, with the amount varying by source and participant.

The sequenced material came from peripheral blood. The receptor was derived from a man aged 55 to 70 with active or convalescent COVID-19. The V and J genes are TRBV9 and TRBJ2-7; the best D guess is TRBD2, with 6 bases matching. The CDR3 protein is CASSVEALSGRYEQYF. The sequence in DNA is TGTGCCAGCAGCGTAGAGGCTCTTAGCGGTAGATACGAGCAGTACTTC.